The 27 T cell receptor beta chains presented below share a single source sample, sequenced in a study of T cells after yellow fever vaccination. Each CDR3 protein is one row after TCRdb ran MiXCR on the 5' RACE reads. The table lists around 310,000 distinct CDR3 sequences, 8.5% to 10% of them singletons. The specimen was PBMCs, collected on the day of the first yellow fever vaccination. These receptors all come from a man younger than 35 who received the YFV17D yellow fever vaccine.

The genes are TRBV5-4 and TRBJ2-1; D gene unclear. The germline V gene encodes CDR1 SGHNT and CDR2 YYREEE (reference sequence). Trimming cost V 0 bases and J 0 bases, with 19 bases left between them. The CDR3 runs to 19 residues. Here the CDR3 reads CASSLAGSVGLSSYNEQFF. CDR3 in DNA: TGTGCCAGCAGCTTGGCGGGCAGCGTGGGTCTTAGCTCCTACAATGAGCAGTTCTTC.

This clonotype was detected ten times or more. The rearrangement links TRBV7-8 to TRBJ2-5, with 7 nucleotides matching TRBD1. Germline V gene lookup returns CDR1 SGHVS and CDR2 FQNEAQ. The CDR3 has 14 amino acids. V shed 4 bases, J shed 1 base, and the junction held 3 bases outside the gene matches. The CDR3, as DNA: TGTGCCAGCAGCTCCGACAGGGTCCAAGAGACCCAGTACTTC. Its protein product is CASSSDRVQETQYF.

There are many counts of this clonotype. The rearrangement uses TRBV6-5 and TRBJ1-2, with D possibly matching TRBD1 (5 bases). The CDR3 extends over 17 amino acids. Germline-derived CDR1 and CDR2 are MNHEY and SVGAGI. V was shortened by 4 bases and J by 1 base, with 19 bases between the two germline ends. CDR3 nucleotides: TGTGCCAGCAGTTGGGGCCGATTGACAGAATTTAACTATGGCTACACCTTC. It codes for CASSWGRLTEFNYGYTF.

This clonotype was seen a few times. The chain joins TRBV4-3 to TRBJ1-2, with TRBD1 as a possible D gene (6 bases). Germline loops: CDR1 LGHNA, CDR2 YSLEER. This CDR3 comprises 15 residues. Trimming cost V 1 base and J 3 bases, with 12 bases left between them. CDR3 sequence reads: CASSQGHKGDYGYTF. The DNA of the CDR3 is TGCGCCAGCAGCCAAGGTCACAAGGGGGACTATGGCTACACCTTC.

This clonotype occurred a few times. The V gene is TRBV27, the J gene TRBJ2-3, with a possible D match to TRBD2 (7 bases). The V gene lost 6 bases and the J gene lost 2 bases, with 15 bases spanning the gap. Germline CDR1 is MNHEY and CDR2 is SMNVEV (reference sequence). The CDR3 totals 15 residues. CDR3 sequence (DNA): TGTGCCAGCAGAATGGGCGGGGGCTCCACAGATACGCAGTATTTT. It translates to CASRMGGGSTDTQYF.

In this sample, this clonotype turned up a few times. The CDR3 coding sequence is TGTGCCAGCAGCTTGTTACACGGGACAGGGGGAAATTCACCCCTCCACTTT. Residues: CASSLLHGTGGNSPLHF. The V call is TRBV5-5, the J call TRBJ1-6, with 11 bases lining up with TRBD1. Germline CDR1 and CDR2: SGHKS and YYEKEE (reference sequence). The trim removed 1 base at V and 7 bases at J, leaving 7 bases unmatched. This CDR3 has 17 amino acids.

The chain recombines TRBV20-1 with TRBJ2-2; D is tentatively TRBD1 or TRBD2 (5 bases each). This CDR3 is built from 13 residues. V was clipped by 7 bases and J by 9 bases, with 18 bases between them. Germline assignment: CDR1 DFQATT and CDR2 SNEGSKA (reference sequence). This CDR3 is CSVKVWGRRELFF. The CDR3, as DNA: TGCAGTGTCAAGGTCTGGGGACGAAGGGAGCTGTTTTTT.

This clonotype was observed a handful of times. This chain links TRBV7-9 with TRBJ2-3, with 9 bases matching TRBD2. This CDR3 is 15 amino acids long. The junction had 3 bases not matched to a gene; V was cut back by 1 base and J by 4 bases. Germline V gene data show CDR1 as SEHNR and CDR2 as FQNEAQ (reference sequence). The CDR3 loop reads CASSLGGLAADTQYF. CDR3 bases: TGTGCCAGCAGCTTAGGGGGACTAGCAGCAGATACGCAGTATTTT.

In its sample, this clonotype was seen a few times. CDR3 protein: CASSPWQGGQPQHF. The CDR3 DNA reads TGTGCCAGCAGCCCCTGGCAGGGAGGACAGCCCCAGCATTTT. This chain uses TRBV11-2 with TRBJ1-5, with D possibly matching TRBD1 (5 bases). Germline assignment: CDR1 SGHAT and CDR2 FQNNGV. V shed 5 bases and J shed 7 bases, with 15 bases lying between them. CDR3 length: 14 amino acids.

In its sample, this clonotype was seen a few times. The chain couples TRBV7-9 to TRBJ1-1; 7 bases agree with TRBD1. V gave up 2 bases and J gave up 1 base; unmatched junction bases: 4. CDR3 length: 15 residues. CDR1 is SEHNR and CDR2 is FQNEAQ in the germline V gene (reference sequence). This CDR3 reads CASSLRRGRNTEAFF. The CDR3 nucleotides are TGTGCCAGCAGCTTACGGAGGGGGCGGAACACTGAAGCTTTCTTT.

The rearrangement links TRBV28 to TRBJ2-7, with D unresolved. Germline CDR1 and CDR2: MDHEN and SYDVKM. The CDR3 totals 12 residues. The germline V and J ends were trimmed by 4 bases and 4 bases, with 8 bases remaining between them. The CDR3 region has the DNA TGTGCCAGCAGTTCCCCCCGGTACGAGCAGTACGTC. Protein product: CASSSPRYEQYV.

V gene TRBV14 combines with J gene TRBJ2-1; a weak D match, TRBD1 (6 bases). The CDR3 extends over 15 amino acids. From germline, CDR1 is SGHDN and CDR2 FVKESK. Between the trimmed V and J ends, which lost 4 bases and 7 bases, there was a span of 17 bases. The CDR3 spells CASSPWDRDKNEQFF. The CDR3 nucleotides read TGTGCCAGCAGCCCCTGGGACCGGGACAAGAATGAGCAGTTCTTC.

CDR3 sequence: CASSQGARTQYF. CDR3 DNA: TGTGCCAGCAGCCAAGGAGCTCGGACCCAGTACTTC. The V call is TRBV14, the J call TRBJ2-5; no clear D gene. V lost 1 base and J lost 7, with 7 bases in between. The CDR3 loop spans 12 amino acids. CDR1 is SGHDN and CDR2 is FVKESK in the germline V gene. Full variable domain (missing parts from reference TRBV14 and TRBJ2-5): EAGVTQFPSHSVIEKGQTVTLRCDPISGHDNLYWYRRVMGKEIKFLLHFVKESKQDESGMPNNRFLAERTGGTYSTLKVQPAELEDSGVYFCASSQGARTQYFGPGTRLLVL.

This clonotype was counted at least ten times. This chain links TRBV7-2 with TRBJ1-6; D is possibly TRBD1 (6 bases). The CDR3 length is 14 residues. Trimming took 8 bases from V and 7 from J, leaving 15 bases between them. CDR1 and CDR2 (germline): SGHTA, FQGNSA. The CDR3 reads CASEQGSRNSPLHF. The CDR3 region has the DNA TGTGCCAGCGAACAGGGTTCAAGGAATTCACCCCTCCACTTT.

This chain uses TRBV10-3 with TRBJ2-1; 9 bases align to TRBD2. The V and J ends lost 10 bases and 7 bases, in that order; junction bases with no gene match: 11. There are 14 residues in the CDR3. Germline CDR1 and CDR2: ENHRY and SYGVKD. CDR3: CATKGLAGSNEQFF. CDR3 DNA: TGTGCCACCAAGGGTCTAGCGGGGTCGAATGAGCAGTTCTTC.

This clonotype has a count of ten or more. The chain combines TRBV5-1 with TRBJ1-1, with no clear D. The V end lost 4 bases, the J end lost 0 bases, and 16 bases lay between the germline ends. CDR1 SGHRS and CDR2 YFSETQ come from the germline V gene. The CDR3 sequence is 16 residues long. CDR3 nucleotides: TGCGCCAGCAGCCAACCGCAGGTAAACATGAACACTGAAGCTTTCTTT. As protein: CASSQPQVNMNTEAFF.

The chain recombines TRBV20-1 with TRBJ1-2, with 9 positions matching TRBD1. Trimming cost V 4 bases and J 1 base; bases outside gene matches: 7. CDR3 size: 15 residues. Germline values: CDR1 DFQATT, CDR2 SNEGSKA (reference sequence). The DNA for the CDR3 is TGCAGTGCTACCACCGGGACAGGGATTAACTATGGCTACACCTTC. The encoded protein is CSATTGTGINYGYTF.

Here the CDR3 DNA reads TGTGCCAGCAGCCCTGGGAGGGCCTCGGGCACCGGGGAGCTGTTTTTT. Translation: CASSPGRASGTGELFF. The V call is TRBV7-3, the J call TRBJ2-2, with 7 positions matching TRBD2. This CDR3 has 16 amino acids. Trimming at V came to 5 bases and at J to 4 bases, leaving 10 bases not matched to a gene. CDR1 and CDR2 (germline): SGHTA, FQGTGA.

The chain couples TRBV4-2 to TRBJ2-2; possible D gene TRBD2, 5 bases. The CDR3 has 14 amino acids. V lost 4 bases and J 5 bases, leaving 11 bases between the germline ends. Per the germline V gene, CDR1 is LGHNA and CDR2 is YNFKEQ. The CDR3 coding sequence is TGTGCCAGCAGCCGGAGGCTAGCTACCGGGGAGCTGTTTTTT. Translation: CASSRRLATGELFF.

The chain employs TRBV7-2 and TRBJ1-1; a weak D match, TRBD1 (6 bases). CDR1 SGHTA and CDR2 FQGNSA come from the germline V gene. The V gene lost 3 bases and the J gene lost 4 bases, with 18 bases spanning the gap. This CDR3 region has 16 residues. CDR3 sequence reads: CASSFQGWGLGTEAFF. The CDR3 DNA is TGTGCCAGCAGCTTCCAAGGTTGGGGGCTGGGCACTGAAGCTTTCTTT.

This clonotype was seen ten or more times. V and J are TRBV7-2 and TRBJ1-6; 10 nucleotides agree with TRBD1. V lost 6 bases and J lost 11; bases outside the gene matches: 10. Germline V CDR1 and CDR2: SGHTA, FQGNSA. The CDR3 sequence is 15 residues long. In nucleotides, the CDR3 is TGTGCCAGCAGGACTATCCGGGACAGGGGTACACCCCTCCACTTT. It encodes CASRTIRDRGTPLHF.

The chain is built from TRBV20-1 and TRBJ2-5; D ambiguous. The V gene lost 5 bases and the J gene lost 5 bases, with 9 bases spanning the gap. Germline V gene lookup returns CDR1 DFQATT and CDR2 SNEGSKA (reference sequence). The CDR3 runs to 11 residues. CDR3 amino acids: CSAPVIETQYF. The CDR3 bases are TGCAGTGCTCCAGTTATCGAGACCCAGTACTTC.

This chain joins TRBV11-3 and TRBJ2-3; 15 bases fit TRBD2. From germline, CDR1 is SGHNT and CDR2 YENEEA. V dropped 5 bases and J dropped 4; count of bases not matched to a gene: 7. The CDR3 is 17 amino acids. The CDR3 loop reads CASSLGTSGGPADTQYF. The CDR3 DNA is TGTGCCAGCAGCCTCGGGACTAGCGGGGGGCCCGCAGATACGCAGTATTTT.

This clonotype has more than one count but fewer than ten. The chain recombines TRBV5-4 with TRBJ2-7, with D perhaps TRBD1 (7 bases). CDR3 length: 15 amino acids. The germline V gene has CDR1 SGHNT and CDR2 YYREEE (reference sequence). Deletions cut 2 bases from V and 2 bases from J, with 14 bases between. The CDR3 protein is CASSLGAGQTYEQYF. The CDR3, as DNA: TGTGCCAGCAGCTTAGGGGCGGGACAGACCTACGAGCAGTACTTC.

In this sample, this clonotype turned up a few times. This sequence joins TRBV24-1 and TRBJ2-1, with D possibly matching TRBD1 (6 bases). This CDR3 region has 14 residues. Trimming shortened V by 3 bases and J by 7 bases, and 12 bases separated the two germline ends. Germline V gives CDR1 KGHDR, CDR2 SFDVKD. CDR3 in amino acids: CATSDRQGRNEQFF. Written as DNA, the CDR3 is TGTGCCACCAGTGATCGGCAGGGGAGAAATGAGCAGTTCTTC.

This clonotype was seen a few times. This chain links TRBV11-1 with TRBJ1-2; D is undetermined. Germline lookup yields CDR1 SGHAT and CDR2 FQDESV (reference sequence). V was clipped by 5 bases and J by 0 bases, with 10 bases between them. The length of the CDR3 is 14 residues. CDR3 loop: CASSPNRANYGYTF. The CDR3 DNA follows: TGTGCCAGCAGCCCCAACCGAGCTAACTATGGCTACACCTTC.

This clonotype was found a few times. The chain has TRBV10-3 and TRBJ1-5; unclear D gene. Looked up from germline, CDR1 is ENHRY and CDR2 is SYGVKD. This CDR3 spans 13 amino acids. With 8 bases removed from V and 3 bases from J, the gap between germline ends came to 11 bases. The CDR3 here is CAIRSQSNQPQHF. The CDR3 DNA follows: TGTGCCATCCGATCACAATCCAATCAGCCCCAGCATTTT.